Listed below are T cell receptor beta chains from one sample, sequenced in a study of cytomegalovirus exposure and HLA in healthy donors. TCRdb's table, derived via immunoSEQ multiplex PCR, lists solely in-frame clones and lacks some. The sample has about 73,000 clones, roughly four fifths seen once. Sequencing was carried out using PBMCs. The receptors originated from a man in his sixties or seventies in good health and CMV-seronegative. Both conserved end residues are part of each CDR3. The D gene is left open where the match is weak. Size is omitted from some rows. Given values are once, few, many or a class for expanded clones.

CDR3: CASSSPRLVPAPTDTQYF
DNA: TGTGCCAGCAGCTCTCCTCGACTAGTCCCAGCACCAACAGATACGCAGTATTTT
length: 18
size: few
J: TRBJ2-3
V: TRBV7-9
D: -

CDR3: CAWRAGGWETQYF
DNA: TGTGCCTGGAGGGCGGGTGGGTGGGAGACCCAGTACTTC
length: 13
size: -
J: TRBJ2-5
V: TRBV30
D: -

CDR3: CASSLNRGGYGYTF
DNA: TGTGCCAGCAGTTTAAACAGGGGGGGCTATGGCTACACCTTC
length: 14
size: -
J: TRBJ1-2
V: TRBV27
D: TRBD1

CDR3: CASTKRESSYEQYF
DNA: TGTGCCAGCACTAAGCGGGAGAGCTCCTACGAGCAGTACTTC
length: 14
size: -
J: TRBJ2-7
V: TRBV19
D: TRBD2

CDR3: CAAGQFYEQYF
DNA: TGTGCCGCGGGACAGTTCTACGAGCAGTACTTC
length: 11
size: -
J: TRBJ2-7
V: TRBV6-1
D: -

CDR3: CASSLAGRTSEQYF
DNA: TGTGCCAGCAGCTTAGCGGGGCGGACTAGCGAGCAGTACTTC
length: 14
size: few
J: TRBJ2-7
V: TRBV7-8
D: TRBD2

CDR3: CASSLGRSSYEQYF
DNA: TGTGCCAGCAGCTTAGGGAGGAGCTCCTACGAGCAGTACTTC
length: 14
size: -
J: TRBJ2-7
V: TRBV13
D: -

CDR3: CASSPVNRPAYEQYF
DNA: TGTGCCAGCTCACCAGTCAACAGACCCGCCTACGAGCAGTACTTC
length: 15
size: -
J: TRBJ2-7
V: TRBV18
D: -

CDR3: CASKILAGESGELFF
DNA: TGTGCCAGCAAGATCCTAGCGGGGGAGTCCGGGGAGCTGTTTTTT
length: 15
size: -
J: TRBJ2-2
V: TRBV2
D: TRBD2

CDR3: CASSLFILGVSNQPQHF
DNA: TGTGCCAGCAGCTTGTTTATTTTGGGCGTTAGCAATCAGCCCCAGCATTTT
length: 17
size: -
J: TRBJ1-5
V: TRBV5-5
D: -

CDR3: CASIFRGQPQHF
DNA: TGTGCCAGCATCTTCAGGGGACAGCCCCAGCATTTT
length: 12
size: -
J: TRBJ1-5
V: TRBV13
D: -

CDR3: CASSLLLQGYGYTF
DNA: TGTGCCAGCAGCTTACTTCTTCAGGGCTATGGCTACACCTTC
length: 14
size: -
J: TRBJ1-2
V: TRBV7-9
D: -

CDR3: CASSPQASYEQYF
DNA: TGTGCCAGCTCACCCCAAGCTTCCTACGAGCAGTACTTC
length: 13
size: -
J: TRBJ2-7
V: TRBV18
D: -

CDR3: CASRALGVGDNEQFF
DNA: TGTGCCAGTAGAGCTCTAGGGGTAGGGGACAATGAGCAGTTCTTC
length: 15
size: -
J: TRBJ2-1
V: TRBV19
D: -

CDR3: CASRAGGLLNSPLHF
DNA: TGTGCCAGCAGAGCAGGGGGCCTCCTCAATTCACCCCTCCACTTT
length: 15
size: -
J: TRBJ1-6
V: TRBV6-5
D: TRBD1

CDR3: CASSQDLYSNQPQHF
DNA: TGCGCCAGCAGCCAAGATCTTTATAGCAATCAGCCCCAGCATTTT
length: 15
size: few
J: TRBJ1-5
V: TRBV4-3
D: -

CDR3: CASSYELAGTYNEQFF
DNA: TGTGCCAGCAGTTACGAGCTAGCGGGGACTTACAATGAGCAGTTCTTC
length: 16
size: few
J: TRBJ2-1
V: TRBV6-5
D: TRBD2

CDR3: CASSPSPERSYEQYF
DNA: TGTGCCAGCAGCCCCAGTCCTGAGAGGTCCTACGAGCAGTACTTC
length: 15
size: -
J: TRBJ2-7
V: TRBV5-4
D: -

CDR3: CASSLSNTQYF
DNA: TGTGCCAGCAGTTTAAGCAATACGCAGTATTTT
length: 11
size: -
J: TRBJ2-3
V: TRBV28
D: -

CDR3: CASSIVGGGQNIQYF
DNA: TGTGCCAGTAGTATAGTAGGGGGGGGCCAAAACATTCAGTACTTC
length: 15
size: once
J: TRBJ2-4
V: TRBV19
D: -

CDR3: CASSPNGDTEAFF
DNA: TGTGCCAGCAGTCCGAACGGTGACACTGAAGCTTTCTTT
length: 13
size: -
J: TRBJ1-1
V: TRBV6-5
D: -

CDR3: CASSEGGTGVLGELFF
DNA: TGTGCCAGCAGTGAGGGAGGGACAGGAGTTCTCGGGGAGCTGTTTTTT
length: 16
size: few
J: TRBJ2-2
V: TRBV2
D: -

CDR3: CASSQDLPRDPRVELFF
DNA: TGCGCCAGCAGCCAAGATTTGCCCAGGGATCCTAGGGTGGAACTGTTTTTT
length: 17
size: -
J: TRBJ1-4
V: TRBV4-3
D: -

CDR3: CASTQGDSPLHF
DNA: TGTGCCAGCACCCAAGGGGATTCACCCCTCCACTTT
length: 12
size: -
J: TRBJ1-6
V: TRBV6-6
D: -

CDR3: CASTNLRDTQETQYF
DNA: TGTGCCAGCACCAACCTCCGGGACACTCAAGAGACCCAGTACTTC
length: 15
size: -
J: TRBJ2-5
V: TRBV6-5
D: -

CDR3: CASSFAPLAGGRRTQYF
DNA: TGTGCCAGCAGCTTCGCCCCTCTAGCGGGGGGGCGGCGTACGCAGTATTTT
length: 17
size: -
J: TRBJ2-3
V: TRBV7-8
D: TRBD2

CDR3: CASRPNSGTGGLISGYTF
DNA: TGCGCCAGCAGGCCTAACTCCGGGACAGGGGGCCTTATATCTGGCTACACCTTC
length: 18
size: -
J: TRBJ1-2
V: TRBV10-2
D: TRBD1

CDR3: CASSRQGGNNEQFF
DNA: TGTGCCAGCAGCAGACAGGGGGGGAACAATGAGCAGTTCTTC
length: 14
size: -
J: TRBJ2-1
V: TRBV7-2
D: TRBD1

CDR3: CASSVGGQGSSNEQFF
DNA: TGTGCCAGCAGCGTAGGGGGACAGGGGAGCTCCAATGAGCAGTTCTTC
length: 16
size: -
J: TRBJ2-1
V: TRBV9
D: TRBD1